The clone carrying this T cell receptor (beta chain) appeared a few times. Its antigen is not known. Germline values: CDR1 MNHEY, CDR2 SVGEGT. This CDR3 is built from 16 residues. Trimming pared 0 bases from V and 0 bases from J, leaving 12 bases between. The sample belongs to a study of response to subunit inactivated influenza vaccine. TCRdb redid the calling of the RT-PCR reads with MiXCR, one entry per CDR3 protein. Of about 520,000 distinct CDR3 sequences listed, approximately 7.2% were seen once; the top ten hold over 10%. Study-level points and caveats: T cells newly recruited by each seasonal influenza vaccination are few, the authors suggested.

V is TRBV6-2 or TRBV6-3 and J is TRBJ2-7; weak D call: TRBD2 (5 bases). This TCR was recovered from a man in his fifties or sixties who received an inactivated influenza vaccine. Material: PBMCs from blood, obtained roughly 24 months after vaccination. The CDR3 sequence: CASSYSAGLSSYEQYF. The CDR3 region has the DNA TGTGCCAGCAGTTACTCGGCGGGTCTAAGCTCCTACGAGCAGTACTTC.